This record concerns one T cell receptor beta chain sequence. TCRdb keeps only in-frame clones here, not all; method: immunoSEQ multiplex PCR. The data contain roughly 150,000 clones, roughly 93% of them singletons. These data originate in a study of cytomegalovirus exposure and HLA in healthy donors. V dropped 7 bases and J dropped 4; count of bases not matched to a gene: 7. Germline loops: CDR1 SQVTM, CDR2 ANQGSEA. CDR3 length: 13 amino acids. Material: PBMCs. The origin of this receptor is a man aged 18 to 30 in good health and CMV-seropositive. J is TRBJ2-1 and V is TRBV29-1; 7 bases match TRBD2. DNA for the CDR3: TGCAGCGCCGGCGGGGGTGGTTACAATGAGCAGTTCTTC. As protein: CSAGGGGYNEQFF.